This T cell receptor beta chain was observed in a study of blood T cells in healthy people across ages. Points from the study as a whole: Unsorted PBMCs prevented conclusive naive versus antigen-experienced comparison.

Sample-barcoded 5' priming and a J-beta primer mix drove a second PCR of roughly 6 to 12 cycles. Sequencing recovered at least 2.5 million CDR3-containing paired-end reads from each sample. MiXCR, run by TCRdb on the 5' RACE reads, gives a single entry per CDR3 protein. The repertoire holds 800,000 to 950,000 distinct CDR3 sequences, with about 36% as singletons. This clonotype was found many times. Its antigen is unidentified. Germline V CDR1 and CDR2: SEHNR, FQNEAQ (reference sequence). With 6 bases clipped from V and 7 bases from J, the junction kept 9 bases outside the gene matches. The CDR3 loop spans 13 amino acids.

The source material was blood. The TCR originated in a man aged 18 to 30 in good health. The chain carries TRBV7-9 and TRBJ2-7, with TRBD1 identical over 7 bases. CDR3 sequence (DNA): TGTGCCAGCAGTCAAACAGGGGTCAATGAGCAGTACTTC. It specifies CASSQTGVNEQYF.